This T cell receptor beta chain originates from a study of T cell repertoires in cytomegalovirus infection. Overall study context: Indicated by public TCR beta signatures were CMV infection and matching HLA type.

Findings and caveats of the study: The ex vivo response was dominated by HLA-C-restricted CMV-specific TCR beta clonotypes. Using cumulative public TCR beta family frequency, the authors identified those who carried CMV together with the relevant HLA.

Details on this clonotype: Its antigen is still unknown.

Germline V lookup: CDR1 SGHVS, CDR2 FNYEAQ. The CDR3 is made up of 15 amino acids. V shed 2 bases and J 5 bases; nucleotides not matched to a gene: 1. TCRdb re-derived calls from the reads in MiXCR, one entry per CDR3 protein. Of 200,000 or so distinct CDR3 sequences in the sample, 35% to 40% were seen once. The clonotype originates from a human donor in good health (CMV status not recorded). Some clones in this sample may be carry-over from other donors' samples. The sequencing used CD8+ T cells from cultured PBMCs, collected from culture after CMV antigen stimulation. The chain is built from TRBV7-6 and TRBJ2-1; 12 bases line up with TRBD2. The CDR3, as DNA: TGTGCCAGCAGCTTAACTAGCGGGAGGCACAATGAGCAGTTCTTC. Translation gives CASSLTSGRHNEQFF.